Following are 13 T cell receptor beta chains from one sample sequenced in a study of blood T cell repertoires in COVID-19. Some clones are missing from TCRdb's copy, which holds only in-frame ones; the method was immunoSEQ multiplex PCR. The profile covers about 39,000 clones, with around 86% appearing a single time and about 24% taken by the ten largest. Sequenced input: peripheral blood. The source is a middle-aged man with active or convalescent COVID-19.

Written as DNA, the CDR3 is TGTGCCAGCAGCTTCAGGGACATATCCTACAATGAGCAGTTCTTC. It codes for CASSFRDISYNEQFF. This chain uses TRBV7-8 with TRBJ2-1; tentative D call: TRBD1 (6 bases). Trimming removed 3 bases from V and 1 base from J, with 10 bases in between. This CDR3 contains 15 residues. Per the germline V gene, CDR1 is SGHVS and CDR2 is FQNEAQ.

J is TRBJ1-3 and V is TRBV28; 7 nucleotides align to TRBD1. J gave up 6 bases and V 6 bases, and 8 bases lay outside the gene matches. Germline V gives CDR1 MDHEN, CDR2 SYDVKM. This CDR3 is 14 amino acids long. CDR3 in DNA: TGTGCCAGCAGCCCTACAGGGGAGGAAAACACCATATATTTT. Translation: CASSPTGEENTIYF.

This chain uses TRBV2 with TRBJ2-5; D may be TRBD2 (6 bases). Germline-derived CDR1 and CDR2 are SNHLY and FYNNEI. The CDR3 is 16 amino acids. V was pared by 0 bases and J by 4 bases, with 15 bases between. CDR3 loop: CASSEALGRRGETQYF. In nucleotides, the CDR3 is TGTGCCAGCAGTGAAGCGCTGGGCAGGAGGGGAGAGACCCAGTACTTC.

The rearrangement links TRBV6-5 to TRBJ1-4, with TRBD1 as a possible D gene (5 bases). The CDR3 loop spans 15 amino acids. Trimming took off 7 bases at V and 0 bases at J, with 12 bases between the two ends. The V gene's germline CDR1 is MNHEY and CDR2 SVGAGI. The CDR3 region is CASTLGVATNEKLFF. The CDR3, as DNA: TGTGCCAGCACTTTAGGGGTGGCAACTAATGAAAAACTGTTTTTT.

CDR3 amino acids: CASSIDLGRGLYEQYF. The CDR3 DNA reads TGTGCCAGTAGTATAGATCTTGGCAGGGGTCTATACGAGCAGTACTTC. The genes are TRBV19 and TRBJ2-7; D is possibly TRBD1 (6 bases). This CDR3 comprises 16 residues. Deletions cut 0 bases from V and 4 bases from J, with 16 bases between. Germline loops: CDR1 LNHDA, CDR2 SQIVND (reference sequence).

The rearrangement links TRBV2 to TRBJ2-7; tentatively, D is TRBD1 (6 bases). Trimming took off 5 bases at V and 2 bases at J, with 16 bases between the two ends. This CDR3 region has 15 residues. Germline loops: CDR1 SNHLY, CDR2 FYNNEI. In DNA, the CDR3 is TGTGCCAGCAGTCGGGACAACCTTTTTACCTACGAGCAGTACGTC. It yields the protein CASSRDNLFTYEQYV.

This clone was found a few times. CDR3 nucleotide sequence: TGTGCCAGCAGCGCTGGAGCGGGTTCGACCTACGAGCAGTACTTC. Protein product: CASSAGAGSTYEQYF. The chain is built from TRBV9 and TRBJ2-7, with D possibly matching TRBD2 (6 bases). V lost 3 bases, J lost 2 bases, and 15 bases lay in between. The CDR3 totals 15 residues. The V gene's germline CDR1 is SGDLS and CDR2 YYNGEE.

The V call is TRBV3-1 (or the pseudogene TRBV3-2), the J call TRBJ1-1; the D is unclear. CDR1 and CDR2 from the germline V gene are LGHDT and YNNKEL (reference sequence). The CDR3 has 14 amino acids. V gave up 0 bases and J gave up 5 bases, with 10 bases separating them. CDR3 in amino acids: CASSQEPGSTEAFF. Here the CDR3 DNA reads TGTGCCAGCAGCCAAGAACCGGGGTCAACTGAAGCTTTCTTT.

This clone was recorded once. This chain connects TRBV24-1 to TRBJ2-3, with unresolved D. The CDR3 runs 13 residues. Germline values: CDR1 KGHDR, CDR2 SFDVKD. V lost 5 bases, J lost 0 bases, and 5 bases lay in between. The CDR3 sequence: CATSVQSTDTQYF. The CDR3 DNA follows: TGTGCCACCAGTGTCCAAAGCACAGATACGCAGTATTTT.

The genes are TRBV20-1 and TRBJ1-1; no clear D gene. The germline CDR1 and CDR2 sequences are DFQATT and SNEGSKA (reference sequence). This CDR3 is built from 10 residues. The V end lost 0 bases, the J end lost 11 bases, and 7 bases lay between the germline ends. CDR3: CSARDIRAFF. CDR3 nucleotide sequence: TGCAGTGCTAGAGATATCCGGGCTTTCTTT.

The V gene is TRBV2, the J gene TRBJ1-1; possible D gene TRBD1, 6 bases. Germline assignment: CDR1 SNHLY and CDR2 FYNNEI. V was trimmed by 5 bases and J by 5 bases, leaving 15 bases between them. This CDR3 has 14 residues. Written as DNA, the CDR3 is TGTGCCAGCAGTCGAGAGGGGGTTGGAACTGAAGCTTTCTTT. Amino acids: CASSREGVGTEAFF.

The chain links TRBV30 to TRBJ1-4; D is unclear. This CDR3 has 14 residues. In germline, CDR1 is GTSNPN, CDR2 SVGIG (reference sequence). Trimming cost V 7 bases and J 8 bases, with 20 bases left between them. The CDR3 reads CALTYREGGEKLFF. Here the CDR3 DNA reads TGTGCCTTGACTTACCGGGAGGGAGGGGAAAAACTGTTTTTT.

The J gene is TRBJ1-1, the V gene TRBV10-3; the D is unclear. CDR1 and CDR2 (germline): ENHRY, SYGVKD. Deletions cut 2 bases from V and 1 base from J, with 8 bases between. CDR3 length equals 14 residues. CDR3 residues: CAISEGQENTEAFF. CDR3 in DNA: TGTGCCATCAGTGAGGGGCAGGAGAACACTGAAGCTTTCTTT.